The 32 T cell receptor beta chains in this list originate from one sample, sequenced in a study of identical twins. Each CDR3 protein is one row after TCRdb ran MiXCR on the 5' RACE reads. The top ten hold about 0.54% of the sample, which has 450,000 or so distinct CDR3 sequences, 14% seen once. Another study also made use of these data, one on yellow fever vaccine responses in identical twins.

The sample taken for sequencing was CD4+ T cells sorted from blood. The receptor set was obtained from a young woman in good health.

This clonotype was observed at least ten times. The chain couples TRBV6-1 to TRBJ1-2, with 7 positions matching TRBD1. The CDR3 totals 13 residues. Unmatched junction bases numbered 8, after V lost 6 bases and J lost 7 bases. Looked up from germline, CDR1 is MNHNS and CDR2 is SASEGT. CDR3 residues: CASRSDRERGYTF. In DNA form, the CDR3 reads TGTGCCAGCAGGTCCGACAGGGAGCGTGGCTACACCTTC.

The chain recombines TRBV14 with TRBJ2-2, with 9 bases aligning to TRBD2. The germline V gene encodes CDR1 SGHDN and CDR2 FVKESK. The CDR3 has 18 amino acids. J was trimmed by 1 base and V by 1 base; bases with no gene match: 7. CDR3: CASSQGLLAGMNTGELFF. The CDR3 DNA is TGTGCCAGCAGCCAAGGACTTCTAGCGGGGATGAACACCGGGGAGCTGTTTTTT.

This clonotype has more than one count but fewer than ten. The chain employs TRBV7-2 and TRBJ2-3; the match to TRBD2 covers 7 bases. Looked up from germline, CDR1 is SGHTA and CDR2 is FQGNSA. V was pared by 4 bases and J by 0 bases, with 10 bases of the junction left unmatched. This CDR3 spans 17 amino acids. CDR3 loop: CASSYVGRVESTDTQYF. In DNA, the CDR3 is TGTGCCAGCAGCTATGTAGGGAGGGTAGAAAGCACAGATACGCAGTATTTT.

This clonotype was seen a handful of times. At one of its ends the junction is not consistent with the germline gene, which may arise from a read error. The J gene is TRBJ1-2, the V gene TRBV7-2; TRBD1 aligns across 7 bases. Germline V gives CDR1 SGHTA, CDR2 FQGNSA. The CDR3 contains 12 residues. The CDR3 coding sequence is TGTGCCAGCAGCTTAGGGGGGGACAGACTGTCCTTC. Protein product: CASSLGGDRLSF. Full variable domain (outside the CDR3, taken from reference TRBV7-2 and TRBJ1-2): GAGVSQSPSNKVTEKGKDVELRCDPISGHTALYWYRQSLGQGLEFLIYFQGNSAPDKSGLPSDRFSAERTGGSVSTLTIQRTQQEDSAVYLCASSLGGDRLSFGSGTRLTVV.

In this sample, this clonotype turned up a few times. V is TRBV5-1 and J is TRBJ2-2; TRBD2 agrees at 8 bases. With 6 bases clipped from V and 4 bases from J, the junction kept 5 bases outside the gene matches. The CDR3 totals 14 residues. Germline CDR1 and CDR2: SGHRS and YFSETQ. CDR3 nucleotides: TGCGCCAGCAACCAGCGGGGGAGCACCGGGGAGCTGTTTTTT. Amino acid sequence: CASNQRGSTGELFF.

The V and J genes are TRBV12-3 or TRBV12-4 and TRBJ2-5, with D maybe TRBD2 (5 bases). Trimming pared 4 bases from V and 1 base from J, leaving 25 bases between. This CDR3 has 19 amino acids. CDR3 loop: CASSSFGRRTGGPQETQYF. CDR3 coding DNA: TGTGCCAGCAGTTCGTTTGGCCGTCGAACTGGCGGGCCCCAAGAGACCCAGTACTTC.

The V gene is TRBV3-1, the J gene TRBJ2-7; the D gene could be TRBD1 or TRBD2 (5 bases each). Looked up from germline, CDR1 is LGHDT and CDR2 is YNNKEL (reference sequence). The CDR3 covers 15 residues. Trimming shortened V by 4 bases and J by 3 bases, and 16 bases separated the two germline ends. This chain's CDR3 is CASSRTGTAFYEQYF. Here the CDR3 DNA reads TGTGCCAGCAGCCGCACCGGGACGGCGTTCTACGAGCAGTACTTC.

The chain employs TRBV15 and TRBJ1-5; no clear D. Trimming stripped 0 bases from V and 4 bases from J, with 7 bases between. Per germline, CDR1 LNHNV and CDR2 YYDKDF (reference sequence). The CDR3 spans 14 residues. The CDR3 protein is CATSREGSNQPQHF. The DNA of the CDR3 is TGTGCCACCAGCAGAGAAGGGTCAAATCAGCCCCAGCATTTT.

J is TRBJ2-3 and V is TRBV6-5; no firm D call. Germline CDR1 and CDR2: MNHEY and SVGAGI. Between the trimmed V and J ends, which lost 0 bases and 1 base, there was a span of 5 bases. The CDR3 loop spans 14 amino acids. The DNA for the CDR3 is TGTGCCAGCAGTTACTCAAGGGGCACAGATACGCAGTATTTT. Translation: CASSYSRGTDTQYF.

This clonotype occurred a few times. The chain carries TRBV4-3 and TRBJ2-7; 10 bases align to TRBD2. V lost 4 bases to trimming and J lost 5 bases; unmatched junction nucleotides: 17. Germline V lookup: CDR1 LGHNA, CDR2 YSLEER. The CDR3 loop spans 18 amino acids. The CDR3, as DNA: TGCGCCAGCAGCCCTGAAAGCGATCGCCTAGCGGGAGCGCACGAGCAGTACTTC. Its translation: CASSPESDRLAGAHEQYF.

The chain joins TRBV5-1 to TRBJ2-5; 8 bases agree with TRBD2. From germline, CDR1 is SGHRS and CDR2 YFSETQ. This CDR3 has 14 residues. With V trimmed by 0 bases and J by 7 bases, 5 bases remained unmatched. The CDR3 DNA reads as TGCGCCAGCAGCTTGGGTAGCGGGGACGGGACCCAGTACTTC. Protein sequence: CASSLGSGDGTQYF.

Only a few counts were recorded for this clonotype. CDR3 protein: CSARDPGGGSYEQYF. CDR3 in DNA: TGCAGTGCTAGAGATCCCGGGGGAGGGAGCTACGAGCAGTACTTC. The chain joins TRBV20-1 to TRBJ2-7, with TRBD2 matching over 7 bases. Trimming cost V 0 bases and J 3 bases; bases outside gene matches: 8. Per the germline V gene, CDR1 is DFQATT and CDR2 is SNEGSKA (reference sequence). The CDR3 length is 15 residues.

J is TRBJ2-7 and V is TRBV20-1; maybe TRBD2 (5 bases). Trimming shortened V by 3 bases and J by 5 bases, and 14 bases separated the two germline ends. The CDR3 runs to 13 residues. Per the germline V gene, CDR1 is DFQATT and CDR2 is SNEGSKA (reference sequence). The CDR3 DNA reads TGCAGTGCTAGCCTCCTTATCGGGGACGAGCAGTACTTC. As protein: CSASLLIGDEQYF.

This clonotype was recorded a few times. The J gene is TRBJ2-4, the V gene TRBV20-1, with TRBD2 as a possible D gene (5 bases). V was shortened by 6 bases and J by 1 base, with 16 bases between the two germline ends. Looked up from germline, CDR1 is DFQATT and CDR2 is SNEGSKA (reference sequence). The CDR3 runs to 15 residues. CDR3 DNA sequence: TGCAGTGCGGTCGGGGATGCGGCGGCCAAAAACATTCAGTACTTC. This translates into CSAVGDAAAKNIQYF.

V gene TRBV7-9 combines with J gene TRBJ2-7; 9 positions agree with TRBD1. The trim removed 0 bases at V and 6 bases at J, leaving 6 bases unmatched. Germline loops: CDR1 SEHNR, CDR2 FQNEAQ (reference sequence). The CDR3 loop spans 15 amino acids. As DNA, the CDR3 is TGTGCCAGCAGCTTAGCGGGGACAGGGAGGTCCGAGCAGTACTTC. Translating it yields CASSLAGTGRSEQYF.

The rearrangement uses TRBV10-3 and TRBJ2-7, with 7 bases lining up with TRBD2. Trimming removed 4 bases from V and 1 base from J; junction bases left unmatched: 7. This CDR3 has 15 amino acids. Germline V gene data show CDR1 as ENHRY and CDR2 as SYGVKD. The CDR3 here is CAISGSAGVSYEQYF. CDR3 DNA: TGTGCCATCAGTGGATCGGCGGGAGTTTCCTACGAGCAGTACTTC.

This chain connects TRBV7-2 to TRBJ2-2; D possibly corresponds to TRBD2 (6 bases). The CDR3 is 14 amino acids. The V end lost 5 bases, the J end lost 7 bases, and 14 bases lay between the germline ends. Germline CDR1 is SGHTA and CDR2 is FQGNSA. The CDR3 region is CASSPQWGLGELFF. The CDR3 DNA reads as TGTGCCAGCAGCCCCCAATGGGGACTCGGGGAGCTGTTTTTT.

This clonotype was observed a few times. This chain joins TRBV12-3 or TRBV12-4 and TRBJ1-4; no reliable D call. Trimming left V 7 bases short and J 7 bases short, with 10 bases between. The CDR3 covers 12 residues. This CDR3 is CASNLAPEKLFF. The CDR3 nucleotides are TGTGCCAGCAACTTGGCGCCTGAAAAACTGTTTTTT.

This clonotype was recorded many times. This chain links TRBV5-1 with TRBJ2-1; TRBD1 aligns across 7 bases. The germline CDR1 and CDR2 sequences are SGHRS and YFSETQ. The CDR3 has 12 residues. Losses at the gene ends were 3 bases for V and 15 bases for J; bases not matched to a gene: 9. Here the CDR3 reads CASSSPGQKTFF. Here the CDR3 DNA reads TGCGCCAGCAGCTCACCGGGACAGAAAACGTTCTTC.

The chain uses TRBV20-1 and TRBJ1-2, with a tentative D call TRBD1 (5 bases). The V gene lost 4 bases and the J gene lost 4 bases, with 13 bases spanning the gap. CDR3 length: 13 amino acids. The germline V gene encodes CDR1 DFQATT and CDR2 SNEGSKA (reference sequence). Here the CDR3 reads CSAIGGVVYGYTF. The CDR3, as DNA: TGCAGTGCTATCGGGGGGGTAGTCTATGGCTACACCTTC.

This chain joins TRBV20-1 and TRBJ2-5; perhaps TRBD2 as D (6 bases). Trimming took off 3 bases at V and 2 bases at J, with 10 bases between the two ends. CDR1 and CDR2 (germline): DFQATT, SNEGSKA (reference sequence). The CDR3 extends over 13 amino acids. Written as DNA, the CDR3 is TGCAGTGCTAGGGGGCTAGCGCAAGAGACCCAGTACTTC. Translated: CSARGLAQETQYF.

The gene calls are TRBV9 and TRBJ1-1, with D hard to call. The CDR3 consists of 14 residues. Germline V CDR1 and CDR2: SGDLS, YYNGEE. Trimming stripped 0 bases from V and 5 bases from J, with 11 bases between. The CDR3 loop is CASSVDFFGTEAFF. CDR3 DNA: TGTGCCAGCAGCGTAGATTTTTTTGGTACTGAAGCTTTCTTT.

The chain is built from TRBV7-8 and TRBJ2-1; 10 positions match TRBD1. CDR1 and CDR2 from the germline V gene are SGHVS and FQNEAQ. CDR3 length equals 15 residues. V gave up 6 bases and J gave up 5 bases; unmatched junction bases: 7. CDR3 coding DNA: TGTGCCAGCAGTCAGCGGGACAGGGGCCACAATGAGCAGTTCTTC. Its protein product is CASSQRDRGHNEQFF. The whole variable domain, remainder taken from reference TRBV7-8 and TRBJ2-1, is GAGVSQSPRYKVAKRGQDVALRCDPISGHVSLFWYQQALGQGPEFLTYFQNEAQLDKSGLPSDRFFAERPEGSVSTLKIQRTQQEDSAVYLCASSQRDRGHNEQFFGPGTRLTVL.

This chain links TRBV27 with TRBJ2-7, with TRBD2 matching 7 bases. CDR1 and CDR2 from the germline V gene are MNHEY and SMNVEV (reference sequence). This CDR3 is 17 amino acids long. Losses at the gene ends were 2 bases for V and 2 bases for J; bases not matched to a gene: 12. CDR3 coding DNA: TGTGCCAGCAGTTTAAAAATCCCGGCTAGCGGTCCCTACGAGCAGTACTTC. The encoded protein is CASSLKIPASGPYEQYF.

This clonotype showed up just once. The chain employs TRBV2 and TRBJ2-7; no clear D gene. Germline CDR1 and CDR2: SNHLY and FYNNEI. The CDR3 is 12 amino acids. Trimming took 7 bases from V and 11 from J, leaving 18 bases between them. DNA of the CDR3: TGTGCCAGCACGCAAGTGGAATTTGGGGAGTACTTC. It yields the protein CASTQVEFGEYF.

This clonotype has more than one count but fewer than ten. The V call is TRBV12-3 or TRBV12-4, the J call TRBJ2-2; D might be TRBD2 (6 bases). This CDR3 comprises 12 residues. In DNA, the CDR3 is TGTGCTCAGACTAGGGGCGCCGGGGAGCTGTTTTTT. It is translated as CAQTRGAGELFF.

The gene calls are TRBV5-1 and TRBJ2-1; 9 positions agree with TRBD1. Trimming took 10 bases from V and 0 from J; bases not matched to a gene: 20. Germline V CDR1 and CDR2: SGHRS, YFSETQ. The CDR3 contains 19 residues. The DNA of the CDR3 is TGCGCCTCTAGTGAGGGGGGACAGGGACTGGGAAGCTCCTACAATGAGCAGTTCTTC. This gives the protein CASSEGGQGLGSSYNEQFF.

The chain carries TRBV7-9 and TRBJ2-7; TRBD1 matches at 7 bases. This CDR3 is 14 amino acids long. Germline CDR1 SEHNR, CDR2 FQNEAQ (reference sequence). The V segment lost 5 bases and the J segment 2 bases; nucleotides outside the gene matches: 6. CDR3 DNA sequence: TGTGCCAGCAGCCGCGCCGGGACAGCCTACGAGCAGTACTTC. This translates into CASSRAGTAYEQYF.

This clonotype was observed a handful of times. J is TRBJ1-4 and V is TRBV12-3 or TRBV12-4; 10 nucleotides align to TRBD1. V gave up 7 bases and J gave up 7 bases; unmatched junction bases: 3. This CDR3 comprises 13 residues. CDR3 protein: CASKDRGGEKLFF. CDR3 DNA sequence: TGTGCCAGCAAGGACAGGGGGGGTGAAAAACTGTTTTTT.

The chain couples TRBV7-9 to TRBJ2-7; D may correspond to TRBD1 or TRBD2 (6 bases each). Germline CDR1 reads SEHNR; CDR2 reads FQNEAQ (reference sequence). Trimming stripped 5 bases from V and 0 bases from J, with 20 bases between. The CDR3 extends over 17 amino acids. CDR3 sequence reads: CASSTAGGGIGSYEQYF. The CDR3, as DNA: TGTGCCAGCAGCACCGCCGGGGGCGGAATCGGCTCCTACGAGCAGTACTTC. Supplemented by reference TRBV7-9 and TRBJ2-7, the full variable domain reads DTGVSQNPRHKITKRGQNVTFRCDPISEHNRLYWYRQTLGQGPEFLTYFQNEAQLEKSRLLSDRFSAERPKGSFSTLEIQRTEQGDSAMYLCASSTAGGGIGSYEQYFGPGTRLTVT.

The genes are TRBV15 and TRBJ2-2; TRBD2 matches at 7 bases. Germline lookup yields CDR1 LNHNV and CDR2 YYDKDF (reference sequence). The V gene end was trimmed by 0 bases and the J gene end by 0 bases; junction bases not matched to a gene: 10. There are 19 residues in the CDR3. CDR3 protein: CATSRDRGLGGSNTGELFF. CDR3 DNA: TGTGCCACCAGCAGAGATCGTGGACTAGGCGGGTCGAACACCGGGGAGCTGTTTTTT. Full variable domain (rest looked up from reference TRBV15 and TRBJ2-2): DAMVIQNPRYQVTQFGKPVTLSCSQTLNHNVMYWYQQKSSQAPKLLFHYYDKDFNNEADTPDNFQSRRPNTSFCFLDIRSPGLGDTAMYLCATSRDRGLGGSNTGELFFGEGSRLTVL.

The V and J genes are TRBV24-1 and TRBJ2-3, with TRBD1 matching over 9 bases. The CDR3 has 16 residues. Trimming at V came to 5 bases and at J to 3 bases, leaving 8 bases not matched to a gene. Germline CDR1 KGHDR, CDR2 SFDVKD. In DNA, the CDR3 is TGTGCCACCAGTGGGGCCGGGACAGGGCTTACAGATACGCAGTATTTT. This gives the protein CATSGAGTGLTDTQYF.